A single sample gave rise to the 7 T cell receptor beta chains below, sequenced in a study of blood T cells in healthy people across ages. Sample-barcoded 5' priming and a J-beta primer mix drove a second PCR of about 7 to 11 cycles. TCRdb recomputed calls from the 5' RACE reads with MiXCR, one row per CDR3 protein. The profile shows about 900,000 distinct CDR3 sequences, approximately 65% of them singletons. Sequencing was carried out using blood. Receptors were obtained from a man between 25 and 39 years old in good health.

V gene TRBV2 combines with J gene TRBJ1-5; 7 nucleotides align to TRBD1. The CDR3 extends over 14 amino acids. Germline values: CDR1 SNHLY, CDR2 FYNNEI. J lost 5 bases, V lost 3 bases, and 4 bases had no gene match. The DNA for the CDR3 is TGTGCCAGCAGTGAGGGACAGCTCCATCAGCCCCAGCATTTT. Translated, it gives CASSEGQLHQPQHF.

This clonotype has just a few counts. The genes are TRBV4-3 and TRBJ1-2; no reliable D call. With 0 bases removed from V and 0 bases from J, the gap between germline ends came to 11 bases. Germline CDR1 LGHNA, CDR2 YSLEER. The CDR3 consists of 16 residues. The CDR3: CASSQDLSRSNYGYTF. DNA for the CDR3: TGCGCCAGCAGCCAAGATCTTTCGAGGTCTAACTATGGCTACACCTTC.

The chain couples TRBV28 to TRBJ1-5; a weak D match, TRBD1 (6 bases). The V gene's germline CDR1 is MDHEN and CDR2 SYDVKM. Trimming removed 8 bases from V and 1 base from J, with 18 bases in between. The CDR3 is 16 residues long. The CDR3: CASASTGMTSNQPQHF. CDR3 bases: TGTGCCAGCGCTAGCACAGGGATGACAAGCAATCAGCCCCAGCATTTT.

This sequence joins TRBV7-8 and TRBJ1-5; TRBD1 might be the D (5 bases). Per germline, CDR1 SGHVS and CDR2 FQNEAQ. The CDR3 runs 16 residues. Trimming took 5 bases from V and 0 from J, leaving 14 bases between them. In nucleotides, the CDR3 is TGTGCCAGCAGCCGGGGCAGGCGGGCTAGCAATCAGCCCCAGCATTTT. Translation gives CASSRGRRASNQPQHF. Variable domain in full (rest from reference TRBV7-8 and TRBJ1-5): GAGVSQSPRYKVAKRGQDVALRCDPISGHVSLFWYQQALGQGPEFLTYFQNEAQLDKSGLPSDRFFAERPEGSVSTLKIQRTQQEDSAVYLCASSRGRRASNQPQHFGDGTRLSIL.

The J gene is TRBJ2-3, the V gene TRBV20-1; no clear D. CDR1 DFQATT and CDR2 SNEGSKA come from the germline V gene (reference sequence). V was cut by 3 bases and J by 8 bases, with 24 bases left in between. The CDR3 sequence is 16 residues long. This CDR3 reads CSARVHPSATVGTQYF. CDR3 in DNA: TGCAGTGCTAGGGTTCATCCCAGCGCCACCGTCGGTACGCAGTATTTT.

Notes on this clonotype: One junction end does not reproduce the germline sequence, and a read error may be involved. This chain uses TRBV28 with TRBJ2-5; 8 positions agree with TRBD1. Germline CDR1 reads MDHEN; CDR2 reads SYDVKM. The CDR3 length is 14 residues. Written as DNA, the CDR3 is TGTGCCATCAGTCAAGACAGGGGTAAAGAGACCCAGTACTTC. Encoded protein: CAISQDRGKETQYF.

The CDR3 loop reads CASKDSVAKNIQYF. CDR3 in DNA: TGTGCCAGCAAAGACAGCGTAGCCAAAAACATTCAGTACTTC. V is TRBV12-3 or TRBV12-4 and J is TRBJ2-4; TRBD1 is a possible D gene (5 bases). The CDR3 length is 14 residues. Trimming cost V 7 bases and J 0 bases, with 10 bases left between them.